This T cell receptor (beta chain) was sequenced for a study of control samples from healthy donors and cancer patients. The CDR3 is 16 residues long. CDR1 is SGDLS, CDR2 YYNGEE, per germline. The V end was cut by 0 bases, the J end by 0 bases, with 10 bases between. Method: immunoSEQ multiplex PCR; TCRdb's copy keeps in-frame clones and lacks some. This sample yields 250,000 to 300,000 clones, of which roughly 80% are seen a single time; 10% to 15% belongs to the top ten. Sequencing was performed on PBMCs. The gene calls are TRBV9 and TRBJ1-3; D is unresolved. This receptor was identified in a woman aged 60-70 years with lung cancer. CDR3 coding DNA: TGTGCCAGCAGCGTAGGGGCAGCGAGCTCTGGAAACACCATATATTTT. This codes for CASSVGAASSGNTIYF.